This T cell receptor (beta chain) was profiled in a study of blood T cell repertoires in COVID-19. Overall study context: Researchers got acute and convalescent COVID-19 samples from the United States, Italy and Spain.

Sequencing used immunoSEQ multiplex PCR; TCRdb keeps in-frame clones, though not all of them. The table records fewer than 65,000 clones, roughly 87% of them present only once. Per germline, CDR1 SGHRS and CDR2 YFSETQ. V lost 7 bases, J lost 3 bases, and 9 bases stayed unmatched. There are 15 residues in the CDR3. This TCR was sampled from a human donor with acute or convalescent COVID-19. The donor label of this sample is uncertain. The gene calls are TRBV5-1 and TRBJ1-2; 10 bases fit TRBD1. Specimen: peripheral blood. For the CDR3, the DNA is TGCGCCAGCGACCCGGGACAGGGGACGGACTATGGCTACACCTTC. Protein sequence: CASDPGQGTDYGYTF. Looking up the rest from reference TRBV5-1 and TRBJ1-2 gives the full variable domain: KAGVTQTPRYLIKTRGQQVTLSCSPISGHRSVSWYQQTPGQGLQFLFEYFSETQRNKGNFPGRFSGRQFSNSRSEMNVSTLELGDSALYLCASDPGQGTDYGYTFGSGTRLTVV.